The 15 T cell receptor beta chains reported below all come from one sample, sequenced in a study of blood T cell repertoires in COVID-19. TCRdb keeps only in-frame clones here, not all; method: immunoSEQ multiplex PCR. The table includes under 250,000 clones, roughly 80% detected once. The sequenced material came from peripheral blood. All receptors come from a man in his fifties with active or convalescent COVID-19.

This clone was seen more than once but under ten times. This chain joins TRBV4-2 and TRBJ1-6, with TRBD1 matching over 8 bases. The CDR3 sequence is 16 residues long. Germline values: CDR1 LGHNA, CDR2 YNFKEQ. The trim removed 1 base at V and 9 bases at J, leaving 8 bases unmatched. The CDR3 nucleotides are TGTGCCAGCAGCCAAGGGAGAGGACAGGGTGGTTCACCCCTCCACTTT. The encoded protein is CASSQGRGQGGSPLHF.

Comments on this clone: An end of the junction differs from the germline gene, which may be a read error. The J gene is TRBJ1-3, the V gene TRBV6-2 or TRBV6-3; D is uncertain. In germline, CDR1 is MNHEY, CDR2 SVGEGT. This CDR3 is built from 14 residues. The CDR3 spells CASSPQGPGTTIYF. CDR3 sequence (DNA): TGTGCCAGCAGCCCCCAAGGGCCGGGAACCACCATATATTTT.

J is TRBJ2-1 and V is TRBV18; 8 nucleotides line up with TRBD1. CDR1 and CDR2 from the germline V gene are KGHSH and LQKENI. The CDR3 sequence is 18 residues long. J was trimmed by 0 bases and V by 6 bases; bases with no gene match: 13. CDR3 sequence: CASSPRDRRSSSYNEQFF. The CDR3 bases are TGTGCCAGCTCTCCCAGGGACAGGCGATCAAGCTCCTACAATGAGCAGTTCTTC.

V gene TRBV11-2 combines with J gene TRBJ1-5; D is possibly TRBD1 (6 bases). The CDR3 runs to 14 residues. Trimming took 5 bases from V and 4 from J, leaving 12 bases between them. Looked up from germline, CDR1 is SGHAT and CDR2 is FQNNGV. CDR3 residues: CASSTAGDNQPQHF. CDR3 DNA sequence: TGTGCCAGCAGCACTGCAGGGGATAATCAGCCCCAGCATTTT.

The chain links TRBV5-8 to TRBJ2-1; weak D call: TRBD1 (5 bases). Trimming pared 4 bases from V and 7 bases from J, leaving 24 bases between. This CDR3 spans 17 amino acids. The germline CDR1 and CDR2 sequences are SGHTS and YDEGEE. CDR3 sequence reads: CASSASWGREKGNEQFF. For the CDR3, the DNA is TGTGCCAGCAGCGCCTCATGGGGCAGGGAAAAGGGGAATGAGCAGTTCTTC.

This clone was picked up one time. CDR3 region: CASSTPAVNTEAFF. CDR3 DNA: TGTGCCAGTAGTACCCCGGCGGTGAACACTGAAGCTTTCTTT. The chain joins TRBV19 to TRBJ1-1; D is ambiguous. Germline V gene sequence: CDR1 LNHDA, CDR2 SQIVND (reference sequence). CDR3 size: 14 residues. Trimming shortened V by 4 bases and J by 0 bases, and 9 bases separated the two germline ends.

This clone has just a few counts. The chain combines TRBV5-1 with TRBJ2-1; 7 nucleotides match TRBD1. The length of the CDR3 is 16 residues. With V trimmed by 4 bases and J by 1 base, 8 bases remained unmatched. Germline V lookup: CDR1 SGHRS, CDR2 YFSETQ. The CDR3 DNA reads TGCGCCAGCAGCCTAAGGACAGGTCGGTCCTACAATGAGCAGTTCTTC. Translation: CASSLRTGRSYNEQFF.

This chain connects TRBV7-9 to TRBJ2-1; 14 nucleotides align to TRBD2. V trimming: 1 base; J trimming: 8 bases; junction bases outside the gene matches: 7. The CDR3 runs 17 residues. The V gene's germline CDR1 is SEHNR and CDR2 FQNEAQ (reference sequence). The chain's CDR3 is CASSLVTSGGAGHEQFF. DNA of the CDR3: TGTGCCAGCAGCTTAGTGACTAGCGGGGGGGCAGGTCATGAGCAGTTCTTC.

The rearrangement uses TRBV5-5 and TRBJ2-1; D might be TRBD2 (5 bases). Germline V gene lookup returns CDR1 SGHKS and CDR2 YYEKEE (reference sequence). This CDR3 is 14 amino acids long. Trimming pared 4 bases from V and 5 bases from J, leaving 13 bases between. The CDR3 region is CASSPRDQNNEQFF. The CDR3 DNA sequence: TGTGCCAGCAGCCCCCGGGATCAAAACAATGAGCAGTTCTTC. The full variable domain, with the rest looked up from reference TRBV5-5 and TRBJ2-1, is DAGVTQSPTHLIKTRGQQVTLRCSPISGHKSVSWYQQVLGQGPQFIFQYYEKEERGRGNFPDRFSARQFPNYSSELNVNALLLGDSALYLCASSPRDQNNEQFFGPGTRLTVL.

The J gene is TRBJ2-5, the V gene TRBV6-2 or TRBV6-3; 11 bases match TRBD2. The CDR3 runs 15 residues. Germline V gives CDR1 MNHEY, CDR2 SVGEGT. With V trimmed by 0 bases and J by 5 bases, 2 bases remained unmatched. In DNA form, the CDR3 reads TGTGCCAGCAGTTACTCATGGACTAGCGGGGAGACCCAGTACTTC. Translated, it gives CASSYSWTSGETQYF.

The chain employs TRBV9 and TRBJ1-2; a weak D match, TRBD1 (6 bases). V lost 4 bases, J lost 3 bases, and 13 bases lay in between. The V gene's germline CDR1 is SGDLS and CDR2 YYNGEE. The CDR3 loop spans 14 amino acids. The CDR3 protein is CASSLGTPHYGYTF. The CDR3 DNA sequence: TGTGCCAGCAGCTTAGGGACACCCCACTATGGCTACACCTTC.

The rearrangement uses TRBV27 and TRBJ1-2; 7 positions match TRBD1. Germline assignment: CDR1 MNHEY and CDR2 SMNVEV (reference sequence). The CDR3 totals 14 residues. V dropped 5 bases and J dropped 4; count of bases not matched to a gene: 7. The CDR3 region is CASSLTTGSYGYTF. The CDR3 DNA is TGTGCCAGCAGTCTTACGACAGGGTCCTATGGCTACACCTTC.

The chain has TRBV2 and TRBJ1-4; no reliable D call. This CDR3 contains 10 residues. The V end lost 4 bases, the J end lost 14 bases, and 8 bases lay between the germline ends. Germline CDR1 SNHLY, CDR2 FYNNEI. The DNA of the CDR3 is TGTGCCAGCAGTGGGAGGAGGCTGTTTTTT. Translation: CASSGRRLFF.

This clone was recorded once. The genes are TRBV6-1 and TRBJ1-4; D may be TRBD1 (6 bases). This CDR3 has 14 amino acids. Trimming left V 1 base short and J 8 bases short, with 11 bases between. The germline CDR1 and CDR2 sequences are MNHNS and SASEGT. The CDR3 protein is CASSEDAGAEKLFF. The CDR3 nucleotides are TGTGCCAGCAGTGAAGATGCAGGGGCAGAAAAACTGTTTTTT.

The rearrangement links TRBV12-5 to TRBJ2-3, with D perhaps TRBD1 (5 bases). The CDR3 is 15 residues long. Germline V gene data show CDR1 as LGHNT and CDR2 as FRNRAP. Trimming took 1 base from V and 5 from J, leaving 13 bases between them. This chain's CDR3 is CASGLGVHRGDTQYF. The CDR3 bases are TGTGCTAGTGGTTTGGGGGTCCATAGGGGAGATACGCAGTATTTT.